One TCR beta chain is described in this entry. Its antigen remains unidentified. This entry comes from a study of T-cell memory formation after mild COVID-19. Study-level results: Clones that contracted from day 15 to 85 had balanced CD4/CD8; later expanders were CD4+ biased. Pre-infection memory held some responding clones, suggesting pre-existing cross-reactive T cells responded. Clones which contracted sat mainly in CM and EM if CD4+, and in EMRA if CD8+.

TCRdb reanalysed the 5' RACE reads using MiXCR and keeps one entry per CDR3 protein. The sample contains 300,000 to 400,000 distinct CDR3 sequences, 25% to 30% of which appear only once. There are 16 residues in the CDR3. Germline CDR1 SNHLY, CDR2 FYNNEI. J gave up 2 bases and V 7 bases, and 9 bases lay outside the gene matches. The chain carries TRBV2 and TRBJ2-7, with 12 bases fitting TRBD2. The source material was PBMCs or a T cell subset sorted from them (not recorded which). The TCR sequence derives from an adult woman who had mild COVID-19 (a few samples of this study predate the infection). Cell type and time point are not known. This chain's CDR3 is CASNLGLAGMTYEQYF. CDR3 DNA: TGTGCCAGCAACTTAGGACTAGCGGGAATGACCTACGAGCAGTACTTC.